These T cell receptor beta chains were read from a single sample in a study of OX40 agonist ivuxolimab in advanced cancers. TCRdb's table, derived via immunoSEQ multiplex PCR, lists solely in-frame clones and lacks some. The sample records over 20,000 clones, around four fifths being singletons. The starting material was CD4+ or CD8+ T cells sorted from blood, obtained in a trial of the OX40 agonist ivuxolimab. The source is an adult with an advanced solid tumor such as melanoma, head and neck, liver or kidney cancer. The CDR3 runs from the conserved cysteine through the conserved F or W. The D gene is left open where the match is weak. Not every row has a clone size; where given, it reads once, few, many or a size class.

TRBJ2-3,TRBV6-1,NA,TRBD2,TGTGCCAGCAGTGTGGGACTAGTGCACACAGATACGCAGTATTTT,CASSVGLVHTDTQYF
TRBJ2-3,TRBV9,NA,NA,TGTGCCAGCAGCGTAGATTTAGATACGCAGTATTTT,CASSVDLDTQYF
TRBJ2-1,TRBV5-4,NA,TRBD2,TGTGCCAGCAGCTTGTGGGGACTAGCAAAAGGTAGTGAGCAGTTCTTC,CASSLWGLAKGSEQFF
TRBJ1-2,TRBV21-1,NA,NA,TGTGCCAGCAGCTCCCTCCCGGACAGGGCCAACTATGGCTACACCTTC,CASSSLPDRANYGYTF
TRBJ2-7,TRBV9,few,TRBD1,TGTGCCAGCAGCGAGGGACAGGGGCTGCCCTACGAGCAGTACTTC,CASSEGQGLPYEQYF
TRBJ2-3,TRBV7-6,NA,TRBD2,TGTGCCAGCGCCTGGACTAGCGGGTCCACAGATACGCAGTATTTT,CASAWTSGSTDTQYF
TRBJ1-5,TRBV18,few,NA,TGTGCCAGCTCACCAATAGAAAATCAGCCCCAGCATTTT,CASSPIENQPQHF
TRBJ2-7,TRBV4-1,NA,NA,TGCGCCAGCAGCCAAGATAATGGGCAGGGAGGCGAGCAGTACTTC,CASSQDNGQGGEQYF
TRBJ1-2,TRBV5-6,NA,NA,TGTGCCAGCAGCTTGGGGCTCGGGGCCCTAAGGGGCTACACCTTC,CASSLGLGALRGYTF
TRBJ1-5,TRBV6-1,NA,NA,TGTGCCAGCAGTGAAGAGGCCAGCAACAATCAGCCCCAGCATTTT,CASSEEASNNQPQHF
TRBJ2-3,TRBV5-1,NA,NA,TGCGCCAGCAGCTTCCAGGGGCCAGATACGCAGTATTTT,CASSFQGPDTQYF
TRBJ1-1,TRBV5-1,NA,NA,TGCGCCAGCAGCTTGGGGGGGACGGCTATTGAAGCTTTCTTT,CASSLGGTAIEAFF
TRBJ2-1,TRBV7-8,NA,NA,TGTGCCAGCAGCCCACTCACGGTTGCGGATGAGCAGTTCTTC,CASSPLTVADEQFF
TRBJ1-5,TRBV4-1,few,NA,TGCGCCAGCAGCCAAGAGGGAACTAGCAATCAGCCCCAGCATTTT,CASSQEGTSNQPQHF
TRBJ2-3,TRBV27,NA,NA,TGTGCCAGCAGTTTATTGGTTCCGGTTAGCACAGATACGCAGTATTTT,CASSLLVPVSTDTQYF
TRBJ2-3,TRBV15,NA,TRBD2,TGTGCCACCAGCAGGAGGTGGGGGGGACCCTCGGATACGCAGTATTTT,CATSRRWGGPSDTQYF
TRBJ1-4,TRBV9,once,TRBD1,TGTGCCAGCAGCAAGACAGGGGGAACTAATGAAAAACTGTTTTTT,CASSKTGGTNEKLFF
TRBJ1-5,TRBV6-4,once,NA,TGTGCCAGCACCCCCGGGACAAAGGATCAGCCCCAGCATTTT,CASTPGTKDQPQHF
TRBJ2-7,TRBV7-9,NA,NA,TGTGCCAGCAGCCCTACCTCATTGATAGACACACTCCGTCTCGACGAGCAGTACTTC,CASSPTSLIDTLRLDEQYF
TRBJ2-1,TRBV9,NA,TRBD2,TGTGCCAGCAGCGTAGATACTAGCGCCAGAGATGAGCAGTTCTTC,CASSVDTSARDEQFF
TRBJ1-2,TRBV9,NA,TRBD1,TGTGCCAGCAGCGTAGCGTCGAGTGTTTCATGGACAGGGCGTGACTCTGGCTACACCTTC,CASSVASSVSWTGRDSGYTF
TRBJ2-7,TRBV5-5,NA,NA,TGTGCCAGCAGCACCGTATCCTACGAGCAGTACTTC,CASSTVSYEQYF
TRBJ2-1,TRBV11-2,NA,NA,TGTGCCAGCAGCCCCCCGGATAGAGAGCAGTTCTTC,CASSPPDREQFF